Listed below are T cell receptor beta chains from one sample, sequenced in a study of blood T cell repertoires in COVID-19. Libraries were prepared by immunoSEQ multiplex PCR; TCRdb keeps only in-frame clonotypes and omits some of them. The sample has tens of thousands of clones; more than 70% are singletons. Sequenced sample: peripheral blood. These receptors were collected from a human donor in a cohort sampled during active COVID-19. Both conserved end residues are part of each CDR3. D genes are given only for firm matches. Clone size is stated in some rows and not others, as once, few, many or a class when expanded.

>TRBV11-2|TRBD1|TRBJ2-7|.
TGTGCCAGCAGCTTAGATCAGACAGGGGGCTATTACGAGCAGTACTTC
CASSLDQTGGYYEQYF
>TRBV6-5|TRBD1|TRBJ1-2|.
TGTGCCAGCAGATCAGGGGGCCGGTTCTATGGCTACACCTTC
CASRSGGRFYGYTF
>TRBV7-9|.|TRBJ1-6|few
TGTGCCAGCAGCTTAGAAAAGAGGGGGAATTCACCCCTCCACTTT
CASSLEKRGNSPLHF
>TRBV5-6|.|TRBJ1-2|.
TGTGCCAGCAGCCCCGAGGCGTGGAACTATGGCTACACCTTC
CASSPEAWNYGYTF
>TRBV5-6|TRBD2|TRBJ2-3|.
TGTGCCAGCAGCCACCGACTAGCGGGGCAAACAGATACGCAGTATTTT
CASSHRLAGQTDTQYF
>TRBV29-1|TRBD1|TRBJ2-1|.
TGCAGCGTGGAATCGGACAGGGCAAATGAGCAGTTCTTC
CSVESDRANEQFF
>TRBV5-8|.|TRBJ2-7|.
TGTGCCAGCAGCCCCAGAGGCACCCCACTAGGGCAGTACTTC
CASSPRGTPLGQYF
>TRBV10-3|TRBD2|TRBJ2-3|.
TGTGCCATCAGTGAGGCGGCTAGCGGGGCGGATACGCAGTATTTT
CAISEAASGADTQYF
>TRBV27|.|TRBJ1-6|.
TGTGCCAGCCAGGGGACCGTTCTAGGGGACTCACCCCTCCACTTT
CASQGTVLGDSPLHF
>TRBV7-2|.|TRBJ1-2|.
TGTGCCAGCAGCTTACAGGCGGGCGCAGTCTATGGCTACACCTTC
CASSLQAGAVYGYTF
>TRBV4-3|.|TRBJ1-2|.
TGCGCCAGCAGCCAAGTTGGGGCCAGGGGATACTATGGCTACACCTTC
CASSQVGARGYYGYTF
>TRBV28|TRBD1|TRBJ1-2|.
TGTGCCAGCAGTACAAGACAGGGGGGCGGCTACACCTTC
CASSTRQGGGYTF
>TRBV5-4|.|TRBJ2-3|.
TGTGCCAGCAGCCTAAGCACAGATACGCAGTATTTT
CASSLSTDTQYF
>TRBV12-5|.|TRBJ1-5|.
TGTGCTAGTGGTTTTTCTGCCCCGAGTCAGCCCCAGCATTTT
CASGFSAPSQPQHF
>TRBV19|TRBD1|TRBJ2-7|.
TGTGCCAGTATGGAGACAGGGAACTCCTACGAGCAGTACTTC
CASMETGNSYEQYF
>TRBV7-2|TRBD1|TRBJ2-7|.
TGTGCCAGCAGCTTAGCGCTAGGGGGCGTGTACGAGCAGTACTTC
CASSLALGGVYEQYF
>TRBV5-4|.|TRBJ2-2|.
TGTGCCAGCAGCTGGACAGAGAACACCGGGGAGCTGTTTTTT
CASSWTENTGELFF
>TRBV21-1|.|TRBJ1-3|.
TGTGCCAGCAGCCCCTACTTTGGAAACACCATATATTTT
CASSPYFGNTIYF
>TRBV6-6|.|TRBJ1-6|.
TGTGCCAGCAATCCACCCGGGGGAGCTTATAATTCACCCCTCCACTTT
CASNPPGGAYNSPLHF
>TRBV19|TRBD1|TRBJ1-5|.
TGTGCCAGTAGTCCCGGGGACAGGGGGTCCAATCAGCCCCAGCATTTT
CASSPGDRGSNQPQHF
>TRBV6-5|TRBD2|TRBJ2-1|.
TGTGCCAGCAGTCACGGGGGACTAGCGGGGGAGCAGTTCTTC
CASSHGGLAGEQFF
>TRBV10-3|TRBD1|TRBJ1-5|few
TGTGCCGCCAATACAGGGGCGATAGATAGCAATCAGCCCCAGCATTTT
CAANTGAIDSNQPQHF
>TRBV6-5|.|TRBJ1-4|.
TGTGCCAGCAGTCTCAGGGTGAATGAAAAACTGTTTTTT
CASSLRVNEKLFF
>TRBV4-2|.|TRBJ1-2|.
TGTGCCAGCAGCCAAGACGCAGGGGTCAATTACTATGGCTACACCTTC
CASSQDAGVNYYGYTF
>TRBV7-7|TRBD1|TRBJ2-2|few
TGTGCTAGCAGCCCGGGGCAGGGGGAGTGGACCGGGGAGCTGTTTTTT
CASSPGQGEWTGELFF
>TRBV5-5|TRBD1|TRBJ2-6|.
TGTGCCAGCAGCTTGACAGGGGCGACCTCTGGGGCCAACGTCCTGACTTTC
CASSLTGATSGANVLTF
>TRBV12-3/TRBV12-4|.|TRBJ1-4|.
TGTGCCAGCGTTACTGAGGGTAATGAAAAACTGTTTTTT
CASVTEGNEKLFF
>TRBV18|.|TRBJ2-3|.
TGTGCCAGCTCACCCTATCAGGAGGGAACAGATACGCAGTATTTT
CASSPYQEGTDTQYF
>TRBV6-5|.|TRBJ2-3|.
TGTGCCAGCTCCTGGGGCGGATCCACAGATACGCAGTATTTT
CASSWGGSTDTQYF
>TRBV11-2|.|TRBJ2-7|.
TGTGCCAGCAGCTTAGGAGGAGGACGGCAACACTCCTACGAGCAGTACTTC
CASSLGGGRQHSYEQYF
>TRBV5-4|TRBD1|TRBJ2-7|.
TGTGCCAGCAGCACGGGACAGCGCCCCTACGAGCAGTACTTC
CASSTGQRPYEQYF
>TRBV30|.|TRBJ2-1|.
TGTGCCTGGAGTGTACTGGGCGGGGCCCCAGGGTACAATGAGCAGTTCTTC
CAWSVLGGAPGYNEQFF
>TRBV4-3|.|TRBJ2-3|.
TGCGCCAGCAGCCAAGAATTACCCCCCCCGGGGAGACTAACGGCGCAGTATTTT
CASSQELPPPGRLTAQYF
>TRBV7-8|TRBD2|TRBJ2-1|.
TGTGCCAGCAGCTGGAGCGGGGGGGCCTCCTCCTACAATGAGCAGTTCTTC
CASSWSGGASSYNEQFF
>TRBV29-1|.|TRBJ1-1|.
TGCAGCGTTGAGGGCAGGATGAACACTGAAGCTTTCTTT
CSVEGRMNTEAFF
>TRBV5-5|.|TRBJ2-7|.
TGTGCCAGCAGCGCGCAGGCGGGTTACGAGCAGTACTTC
CASSAQAGYEQYF
>TRBV5-4|TRBD1|TRBJ1-2|few
TGTGCCAGCACTCGCGGAGGACAGGGGGTTAGGGGTGGCTTC
CASTRGGQGVRGGF
>TRBV10-3|TRBD1|TRBJ1-4|.
TGTGCCATCAGTCGTGGGACAGGGGGTCGGTGGCCTAATGAAAAACTGTTTTTT
CAISRGTGGRWPNEKLFF
>TRBV11-2|.|TRBJ1-4|.
TGTGCCAGCAGCTTATCCCCCGCGGATAGTGAAAAACTGTTTTTT
CASSLSPADSEKLFF
>TRBV4-2|.|TRBJ1-2|.
TGTGCCAGCAGCCTGCAAGGGGACTATGGCTACACCTTC
CASSLQGDYGYTF
>TRBV7-9|.|TRBJ1-2|few
TGTGCCAGCAGCCCCGGACAGTTTGGCTACACCTTC
CASSPGQFGYTF
>TRBV4-3|TRBD1|TRBJ1-2|.
TGCGCCAGCAGCCAAGACGGGACAGGGGGCTGGGTCACCTTC
CASSQDGTGGWVTF
>TRBV5-8|.|TRBJ1-4|.
TGTGCCAGCAGCTTAATTAGGACAGCCTTAACTAATGAAAAACTGTTTTTT
CASSLIRTALTNEKLFF
>TRBV3-1/TRBV3-2|.|TRBJ2-7|few
TGTGCCAGCAGCCTTGACAGCGTGGCTCTTCACGAGCAGTACTTC
CASSLDSVALHEQYF
>TRBV7-9|.|TRBJ2-1|.
TGTGCCAGCAGCTTAGCGGGGAGCTCCTACAATGAGCAGTTCTTC
CASSLAGSSYNEQFF
>TRBV30|.|TRBJ1-3|.
TGTGCCTGGAGTGATAGGGGCGGGAGTCTCAGGGGAAACACCATATATTTT
CAWSDRGGSLRGNTIYF
>TRBV4-3|.|TRBJ1-2|.
TGCGCCAGCAGCCAGGGGGGGGGTAACTATGGCTACACCTTC
CASSQGGGNYGYTF
>TRBV4-1|.|TRBJ1-3|.
TGCGCCAGCAGCCTTTGGACAGCTTTGGAATCGAGCTCTGGAAACACCATATATTTT
CASSLWTALESSSGNTIYF
>TRBV6-5|.|TRBJ2-5|.
TGTGCCAGCAGTTCTCAGGGGCCCGAGACCCAGTACTTC
CASSSQGPETQYF
>TRBV6-5|TRBD1|TRBJ1-2|.
TGTGCCAGCAGGTCAGGGGGCGCCGCGACTTATGGCTACACCTTC
CASRSGGAATYGYTF
>TRBV6-6|TRBD1|TRBJ1-4|.
TGTGCCAGCACGACAGGGACTCATGAAAAACTGTTTTTT
CASTTGTHEKLFF
>TRBV6-2/TRBV6-3|.|TRBJ2-3|.
TGTGCCAGCAGTTACGAGTATGGGACATTACATACGCAGTATTTT
CASSYEYGTLHTQYF
>TRBV5-1|TRBD2|TRBJ2-1|.
TGCGCCAGCAGCTTGGCTAGCGGGGTATCCTACAATGAGCAGTTCTTC
CASSLASGVSYNEQFF